This TCR beta chain appears in the sequencing data of a study of blood T cell repertoires in COVID-19 (dated by TCRdb to the early 2020s). Context from the whole study: Samples covering the acute and convalescent phases of COVID-19 were provided by collaborators in the United States, Italy and Spain. HLA class I and class II types, where available, came from metadata supplied by the sample provider rather than from assay-based typing. Nearly every sample came with metadata listing a de-identified subject ID, COVID-19 status, age in years and sex. Samples came from the ongoing ImmuneRACE study (first 160 participants) plus 1,254 subjects from 6 global collaborators. Deeply sampled blood TCRbeta repertoires from subjects exposed to, actively infected with, or recovered from COVID-19 were included in the dataset. The material from the prospective study consisted of cDNA or gDNA derived from T cells, B-cell-depleted T cells, or PBMCs. A freely available public database, intended as a resource for researchers studying the immune response to SARS-CoV-2, is where the repertoires were released.

Sequences WNHNN (CDR1) and SYGVQD (CDR2) are obtained from the germline V gene (reference sequence). The CDR3, from cysteine to phenylalanine, totals 14 residues. The sequence is cut down to CDR3 DNA, 42 bases in frame from base 1. A distance of 10 bases separates the germline ends of V and J, which lose 4 bases and 0 bases respectively. About this clone: Its antigen specificity is not known. No clone much larger than this one lies a single base away; base qualities are absent.

Here is what the overall study found, with its caveats: How much clinical and demographic metadata was included differed by source and by participant, and the metadata was provided uncurated.

TCRbeta CDR3 regions were amplified from genomic DNA using the immunoSEQ Assay, a bias-controlled multiplex PCR. Concerning the study's data processing: The number of nucleated cells in each sample was estimated from the amplification of reference gene primers within the assay. Sequence reads were collapsed and filtered to measure the absolute abundance of every unique TCRbeta CDR3 rearrangement. For each sample, productive Simpson clonality was calculated as the square root of Simpson's diversity index over productive rearrangements. The table was pulled from immuneACCESS by TCRdb, which kept in-frame rearrangements only. Such tables lose some clones; where checked, under half of the loss comes from unresolved V genes, and the rest has no known cause. V and J calls and clone size are copied from that table; D and trimming were computed from the DNA. The sample has 250,000 to 400,000 clones on record, around 87% of them singletons. The ten largest account for 1% of the sample.

The collaborating institutions used their own protocols to collect whole blood in K2EDTA tubes. For TCRbeta analysis, collaborators shipped samples as frozen whole blood, isolated PBMCs, or DNA extracted from either of those sample types. The TCR originated in a man aged 50 to 59 with active or convalescent COVID-19. Material: peripheral blood. The V and J genes are TRBV10-1 and TRBJ2-7; D gene: possibly TRBD1, on 5 matching bases. CDR3 loop: CASSGIDSSYEQYF. The DNA sequence reads TGCGCCAGCAGTGGGATTGACAGCTCCTACGAGCAGTACTTC.